Shown below are 32 T cell receptor beta chains from a single sample sequenced in a study of cytomegalovirus exposure and HLA in healthy donors. PCR amplification relied on 60 Vbeta primers (plus 13 Jbeta primers). Using immunoSEQ multiplex PCR, the repertoire was profiled, and TCRdb retains in-frame clones only, with some absent. The sample contains roughly 60,000 clones, approximately 70% of which appear only once. The sample comprised PBMCs. All receptors come from an older woman in good health and CMV-seropositive.

This clone showed up just a few times. A much larger clone differs from this one at a single base, so this may be a read error. V is TRBV7-4 and J is TRBJ2-7; D is perhaps TRBD2 (7 bases). The CDR3 extends over 16 amino acids. V was clipped by 1 base and J by 2 bases, with 15 bases between them. Germline CDR1 reads SGHVT; CDR2 reads SQSDAQ. In DNA form, the CDR3 reads TGTGCCAGCAGCTTAGAGTTTGGGGGGGCCCCCTACGAGCAGTACTTC. Protein: CASSLEFGGAPYEQYF.

The chain joins TRBV11-2 to TRBJ2-7; D uncertain. Germline V gene lookup returns CDR1 SGHAT and CDR2 FQNNGV. Trimming removed 0 bases from V and 5 bases from J, with 8 bases in between. The CDR3 has 13 amino acids. Here the CDR3 DNA reads TGTGCCAGCAGCTTAGACAGTTTCGACGAGCAGTACTTC. Encoded protein: CASSLDSFDEQYF.

The V gene is TRBV6-4, the J gene TRBJ1-2; D is ambiguous. Trimming shortened V by 4 bases and J by 4 bases, and 16 bases separated the two germline ends. The germline V gene has CDR1 MRHNA and CDR2 SNTAGT. The length of the CDR3 is 15 residues. CDR3: CASSASPPGVYGYTF. As DNA, the CDR3 is TGTGCCAGCAGTGCATCGCCCCCCGGGGTCTATGGCTACACCTTC.

V is TRBV21-1 and J is TRBJ1-2; TRBD1, as called in the table, went unchecked against the DNA. TRBV21-1 is tagged as a pseudogene. The CDR3 sequence is 15 residues long. The CDR3 protein is CASSKPPTAPYGYTF. CDR3 nucleotides: TGTGCCAGCAGCAAACCCCCGACAGCCCCCTATGGCTACACCTTC.

The chain links TRBV18 to TRBJ2-5; 7 bases map to TRBD1. Germline CDR1 KGHSH, CDR2 LQKENI. This CDR3 spans 15 amino acids. Trimming removed 5 bases from V and 4 bases from J; junction bases left unmatched: 10. CDR3 sequence reads: CASSSRQGLRETQYF. The CDR3 bases are TGTGCCAGCTCAAGCCGACAGGGTCTCAGAGAGACCCAGTACTTC.

The rearrangement links TRBV15 to TRBJ1-3, with 7 nucleotides matching TRBD1. CDR1 is LNHNV and CDR2 is YYDKDF in the germline V gene (reference sequence). The J segment lost 0 bases and the V segment lost 6 bases, leaving 2 bases of the junction unmatched. CDR3 length equals 14 residues. CDR3 nucleotide sequence: TGTGCCACCAGACAGGGGCCCTCTGGAAACACCATATATTTT. It codes for CATRQGPSGNTIYF.

The V call is TRBV7-9, the J call TRBJ2-3, with D maybe TRBD2 (5 bases). This CDR3 has 14 residues. The V gene lost 3 bases and the J gene lost 3 bases, with 10 bases spanning the gap. The germline V gene encodes CDR1 SEHNR and CDR2 FQNEAQ (reference sequence). The CDR3 sequence is CASSFGVATDTQYF. The CDR3 nucleotides read TGTGCCAGCAGCTTCGGGGTGGCGACAGATACGCAGTATTTT.

J is TRBJ1-2 and V is TRBV28, with 7 bases lining up with TRBD1. Germline lookup yields CDR1 MDHEN and CDR2 SYDVKM. The CDR3 contains 17 residues. J lost 0 bases, V lost 5 bases, and 12 bases had no gene match. CDR3 bases: TGTGCCAGCAGTACGACAGGGCTATCCGAAGCTAACTATGGCTACACCTTC. Translated: CASSTTGLSEANYGYTF.

This clone was seen more than once but under ten times. The chain carries TRBV27 and TRBJ2-1; 10 nucleotides agree with TRBD2. The CDR3 covers 16 residues. Trimming removed 4 bases from V and 4 bases from J; junction bases left unmatched: 7. Germline V gives CDR1 MNHEY, CDR2 SMNVEV (reference sequence). The DNA for the CDR3 is TGTGCCAGCAGTTACCTACTAGCGGGGCCTTACAATGAGCAGTTCTTC. Amino acids: CASSYLLAGPYNEQFF.

This sequence joins TRBV11-2 and TRBJ1-1; D possibly corresponds to TRBD1 (6 bases). Trimming stripped 5 bases from V and 5 bases from J, with 15 bases between. CDR1 and CDR2 from the germline V gene are SGHAT and FQNNGV. This CDR3 has 14 residues. In nucleotides, the CDR3 is TGTGCCAGCAGCCTACAGGGAATGGGGACTGAAGCTTTCTTT. It encodes CASSLQGMGTEAFF.

V and J are TRBV6-5 and TRBJ2-1; 11 bases map to TRBD2. With V trimmed by 5 bases and J by 2 bases, 2 bases remained unmatched. In germline, CDR1 is MNHEY, CDR2 SVGAGI. The CDR3 has 15 amino acids. The CDR3 bases are TGTGCCAGCAGTGCTAGCGGGGGGCCCTACAATGAGCAGTTCTTC. Translated, it gives CASSASGGPYNEQFF.

This clone appeared once. One junction end disagrees with the germline gene, perhaps due to a read error. The V and J genes are TRBV12-5 and TRBJ1-1; no reliable D call. Germline CDR1 is LGHNT and CDR2 is FRNRAP. The CDR3 runs to 15 residues. CDR3 amino acids: CASDLDGLGNTEAFF. DNA for the CDR3: TGTGCTAGTGATTTGGATGGACTGGGGAACACTGAAGCTTTCTTT.

The chain joins TRBV19 to TRBJ1-4; TRBD1 might be the D (6 bases). CDR1 LNHDA and CDR2 SQIVND come from the germline V gene (reference sequence). The CDR3 contains 16 residues. Trimming cost V 5 bases and J 3 bases, with 16 bases left between them. CDR3 nucleotide sequence: TGTGCCAGTAGTCCCGGAACAGGGCCAGCTAATGAAAAACTGTTTTTT. It encodes CASSPGTGPANEKLFF.

The chain recombines TRBV2 with TRBJ1-2; possibly TRBD1 for D (6 bases). This CDR3 region has 17 residues. Trimming removed 4 bases from V and 3 bases from J, with 21 bases in between. Per germline, CDR1 SNHLY and CDR2 FYNNEI. CDR3 in amino acids: CASSGGGQRISHYGYTF. DNA of the CDR3: TGTGCCAGCAGTGGGGGCGGACAGCGCATTTCGCACTATGGCTACACCTTC.

The chain employs TRBV6-6 and TRBJ2-7, with D tentatively TRBD1 (6 bases). V lost 4 bases, J lost 5 bases, and 21 bases lay in between. This CDR3 comprises 16 residues. CDR1 and CDR2 (germline): MNHNY, SVGAGI (reference sequence). This CDR3 is CASSWDNKAPLNEQYF. CDR3 DNA: TGTGCCAGCAGTTGGGACAACAAGGCACCGTTGAACGAGCAGTACTTC.

The chain joins TRBV7-2 to TRBJ2-7; 7 positions agree with TRBD2. V shed 1 base, J shed 0 bases, and the junction held 9 bases outside the gene matches. The CDR3 is 17 amino acids. Germline-derived CDR1 and CDR2 are SGHTA and FQGNSA. CDR3 nucleotides: TGTGCCAGCAGCTTAGGGACTAGTCGGATGTCCTCCTACGAGCAGTACTTC. Translating gives CASSLGTSRMSSYEQYF. The whole variable domain, remainder taken from reference TRBV7-2 and TRBJ2-7, is GAGVSQSPSNKVTEKGKDVELRCDPISGHTALYWYRQSLGQGLEFLIYFQGNSAPDKSGLPSDRFSAERTGGSVSTLTIQRTQQEDSAVYLCASSLGTSRMSSYEQYFGPGTRLTVT.

The CDR3 DNA is TGTGCCAGCAGCCTCGGGGGGTCCACAGATACGCAGTATTTT. Translation: CASSLGGSTDTQYF. The V gene is TRBV4-2, the J gene TRBJ2-3; 7 bases are a match to TRBD2. V shed 4 bases, J shed 2 bases, and the junction held 3 bases outside the gene matches. Germline assignment: CDR1 LGHNA and CDR2 YNFKEQ. This CDR3 contains 14 residues.

J is TRBJ2-2 and V is TRBV5-1; TRBD1 aligns across 8 bases. This CDR3 spans 15 amino acids. Germline CDR1 SGHRS, CDR2 YFSETQ. Trimming took 7 bases from V and 5 from J; bases not matched to a gene: 10. The CDR3 loop is CASHSADRATGELFF. The CDR3 bases are TGCGCCAGCCACTCCGCGGACAGGGCAACCGGGGAGCTGTTTTTT.

The chain couples TRBV7-2 to TRBJ1-5; D perhaps matches TRBD1 (6 bases). Deletions cut 1 base from V and 6 bases from J, with 13 bases between. The CDR3 is 15 amino acids. Looked up from germline, CDR1 is SGHTA and CDR2 is FQGNSA. The CDR3 bases are TGTGCCAGCAGCTTAGGAGGGGGGGTGGGTCAGCCCCAGCATTTT. As protein: CASSLGGGVGQPQHF. The variable domain in full, with the rest retrieved from reference TRBV7-2 and TRBJ1-5, is GAGVSQSPSNKVTEKGKDVELRCDPISGHTALYWYRQSLGQGLEFLIYFQGNSAPDKSGLPSDRFSAERTGGSVSTLTIQRTQQEDSAVYLCASSLGGGVGQPQHFGDGTRLSIL.

CDR3 sequence: CASSLSVQGAHTIYF. The CDR3 region has the DNA TGTGCCAGCAGCTTAAGCGTGCAGGGCGCACACACCATATATTTT. V usage is TRBV7-9 and J usage is TRBJ1-3, with D perhaps matching TRBD1 (5 bases). Germline CDR1 reads SEHNR; CDR2 reads FQNEAQ (reference sequence). Trimming removed 2 bases at V and 8 bases at J, with 16 bases between. There are 15 residues in the CDR3.

The CDR3 DNA sequence: TGCGCCATAACCCCTCAGGAGGGTCAGCCCCAGCATTTT. Its protein is CAITPQEGQPQHF. This rearrangement joins TRBV23-1 to TRBJ1-5; no clear D gene. TRBV23-1 is identified as an open reading frame with a role that is uncertain. The CDR3 covers 13 residues. V was shortened by 10 bases and J by 6 bases, with 16 bases between the two germline ends.

V is TRBV27 and J is TRBJ1-5, with TRBD1 matching 7 bases. With V trimmed by 4 bases and J by 7 bases, 16 bases remained unmatched. The CDR3 consists of 17 residues. The germline V gene has CDR1 MNHEY and CDR2 SMNVEV (reference sequence). As DNA, the CDR3 is TGTGCCAGCAGTTCAGCAGGACAGGAGGCTAGCCTGCAGCCCCAGCATTTT. This codes for CASSSAGQEASLQPQHF.

The chain recombines TRBV7-2 with TRBJ2-7; 7 nucleotides line up with TRBD2. V was pared by 4 bases and J by 2 bases, with 11 bases of the junction left unmatched. Germline V gives CDR1 SGHTA, CDR2 FQGNSA. There are 16 residues in the CDR3. The CDR3 sequence is CASSSDSTSAAYEQYF. CDR3 sequence (DNA): TGTGCCAGCAGCTCCGATTCCACTAGCGCAGCCTACGAGCAGTACTTC.

The count of this clone is one. The gene calls are TRBV7-9 and TRBJ1-2, with 7 bases matching TRBD1. The CDR3 consists of 17 residues. The V gene's germline CDR1 is SEHNR and CDR2 FQNEAQ (reference sequence). V was pared by 1 base and J by 8 bases, with 16 bases of the junction left unmatched. The CDR3, as DNA: TGTGCCAGCAGCTTAGAGGCGACAGGGCTCCAAGGGGGAGGCTACACCTTC. It translates to CASSLEATGLQGGGYTF.

The chain recombines TRBV19 with TRBJ1-1; perhaps TRBD1 as D (6 bases). This CDR3 spans 13 amino acids. V dropped 7 bases and J dropped 5 bases, with 14 bases sitting between them. Germline V gives CDR1 LNHDA, CDR2 SQIVND (reference sequence). The CDR3 DNA reads as TGTGCCAGTATTAAGACAGGAGCTACTGAAGCTTTCTTT. As protein: CASIKTGATEAFF.

The gene calls are TRBV27 and TRBJ1-5; 9 bases match TRBD1. The CDR3 consists of 14 residues. The germline V gene has CDR1 MNHEY and CDR2 SMNVEV (reference sequence). V lost 6 bases and J lost 4; bases outside the gene matches: 4. CDR3 residues: CASRATGGNQPQHF. In DNA, the CDR3 is TGTGCCAGCAGGGCGACAGGGGGAAATCAGCCCCAGCATTTT.

Worth noting for this clone: Other DNA variants within this sample encode the same CDR3. The chain couples TRBV5-4 to TRBJ1-1; tentative D call: TRBD1 (6 bases). The CDR3 consists of 15 residues. Between the trimmed V and J ends, which lost 3 bases and 2 bases, there was a span of 14 bases. Germline V gene lookup returns CDR1 SGHNT and CDR2 YYREEE (reference sequence). CDR3 protein: CASSSPDRANTEAFF. The CDR3 nucleotides read TGTGCCAGCAGCTCCCCGGACAGAGCCAACACTGAAGCTTTCTTT.

V gene TRBV11-2 combines with J gene TRBJ2-1, with TRBD2 identical over 10 bases. This CDR3 is built from 17 residues. CDR1 SGHAT and CDR2 FQNNGV come from the germline V gene. Losses at the gene ends were 0 bases for V and 7 bases for J; bases not matched to a gene: 9. CDR3 amino acids: CASSLDLSSGGTNEQFF. CDR3 sequence (DNA): TGTGCCAGCAGCTTAGATCTCAGTAGCGGGGGGACGAATGAGCAGTTCTTC.

J is TRBJ1-2 and V is TRBV6-6; 8 nucleotides agree with TRBD1. This CDR3 has 15 residues. The trim removed 5 bases at V and 2 bases at J, leaving 7 bases unmatched. Germline CDR1 and CDR2: MNHNY and SVGAGI (reference sequence). The CDR3 sequence is CASSPRTGRNYGYTF. Written as DNA, the CDR3 is TGTGCCAGCAGTCCTAGGACAGGGAGAAACTATGGCTACACCTTC.

The CDR3 loop is CASRDRGSNTEAFF. CDR3 DNA: TGTGCCAGCAGGGACAGGGGTTCAAACACTGAAGCTTTCTTT. The V call is TRBV6-5, the J call TRBJ1-1; 9 bases match TRBD1. The CDR3 loop spans 14 amino acids. Germline trimming cut 6 bases from V and 2 bases from J; bases unmatched to any gene: 4. Germline CDR1 is MNHEY and CDR2 is SVGAGI.

This rearrangement joins TRBV27 to TRBJ2-7; 14 bases agree with TRBD2. The CDR3 is made up of 14 amino acids. Germline loops: CDR1 MNHEY, CDR2 SMNVEV (reference sequence). V shed 7 bases, J shed 6 bases, and the junction held 5 bases outside the gene matches. The CDR3 is CASKTSGGAREQYF. The CDR3 region has the DNA TGTGCCAGCAAGACTAGCGGGGGGGCCCGCGAGCAGTACTTC.

This clone came up a few times. The rearrangement links TRBV10-3 to TRBJ1-2, with D possibly being TRBD1 (6 bases). CDR3 length equals 13 residues. Looked up from germline, CDR1 is ENHRY and CDR2 is SYGVKD. Trimming pared 2 bases from V and 8 bases from J, leaving 12 bases between. The CDR3 protein is CAISEVTGLGYTF. The DNA for the CDR3 is TGTGCCATCAGTGAGGTCACAGGGTTGGGCTACACCTTC.